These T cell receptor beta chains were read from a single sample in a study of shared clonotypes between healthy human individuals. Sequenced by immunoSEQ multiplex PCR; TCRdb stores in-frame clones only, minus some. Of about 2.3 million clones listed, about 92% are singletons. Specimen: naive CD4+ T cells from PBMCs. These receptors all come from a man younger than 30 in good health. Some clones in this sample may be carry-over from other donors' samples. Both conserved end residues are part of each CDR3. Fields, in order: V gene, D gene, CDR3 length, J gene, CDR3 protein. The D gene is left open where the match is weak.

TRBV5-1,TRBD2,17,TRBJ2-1,CASSLGTGLAPAREQFF
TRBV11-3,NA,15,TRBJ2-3,CASSSDSAGTDTQYF
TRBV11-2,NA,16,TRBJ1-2,CASSPMIQSPNYGYTF
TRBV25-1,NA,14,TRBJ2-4,CASSDYSSQTFQYF
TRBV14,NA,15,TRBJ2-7,CASSQPGRGSYEQYF
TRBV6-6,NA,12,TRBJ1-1,CASSYSVGLAFF
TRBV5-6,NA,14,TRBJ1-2,CASSSPNGANGYTF
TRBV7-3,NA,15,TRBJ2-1,CASSLGEGTYNEQFF
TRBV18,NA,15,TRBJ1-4,CASSPLREGVGKLFF
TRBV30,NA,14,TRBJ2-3,CAWSPGASTDTQYF
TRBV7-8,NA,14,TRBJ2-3,CASSFGLTTDTQYF
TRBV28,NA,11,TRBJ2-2,CASTGAGELFF
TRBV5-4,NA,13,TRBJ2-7,CASSRGLAYEQYF
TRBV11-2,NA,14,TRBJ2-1,CASRPQRTYNEQFF
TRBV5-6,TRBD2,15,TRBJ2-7,CASSTLAGFAYEQYF
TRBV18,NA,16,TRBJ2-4,CASSPPRAGKSDIQYF
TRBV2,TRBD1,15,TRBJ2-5,CASNGETGGQETQYF
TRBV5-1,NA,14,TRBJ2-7,CASSLAPPDYEQYF
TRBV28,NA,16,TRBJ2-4,CASSLLGSTRGNIQYF
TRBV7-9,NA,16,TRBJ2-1,CASSQHNLDRYNEQFF
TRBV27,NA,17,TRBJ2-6,CASRSPGYRSGANVLTF
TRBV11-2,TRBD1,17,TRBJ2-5,CASSLLSSRGQGETQYF
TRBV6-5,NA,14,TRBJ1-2,CASTTPKTNYGYTF
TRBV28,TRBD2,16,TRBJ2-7,CASRKLAGVLSYEQYF
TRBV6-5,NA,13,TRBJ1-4,CASRNHEGEKLFF
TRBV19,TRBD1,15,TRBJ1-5,CASSISTGGRQPQHF
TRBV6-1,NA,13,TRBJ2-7,CASSDPLLGQQYF
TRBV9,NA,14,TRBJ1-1,CASSVGDWNTEAFF
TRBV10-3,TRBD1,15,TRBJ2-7,CAISESDRARYEQYF
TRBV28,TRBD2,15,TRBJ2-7,CASSEPPGLAGEQYF
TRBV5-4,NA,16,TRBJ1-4,CASSLGLRGINEKLFF
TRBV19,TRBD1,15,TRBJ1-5,CASSSGTGGYQPQHF
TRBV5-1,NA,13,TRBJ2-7,CASTKGSPLEQYF
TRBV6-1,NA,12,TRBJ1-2,CVGQNINYGYTF
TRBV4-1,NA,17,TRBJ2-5,CASSQHGPRAGQETQYF
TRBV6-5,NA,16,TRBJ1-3,CASSYSGLNSGNTIYF
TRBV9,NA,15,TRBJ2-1,CASSVRAGHDNEQFF
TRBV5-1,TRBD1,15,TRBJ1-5,CASSVGTGGNQPQHF
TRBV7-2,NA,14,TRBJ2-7,CASSPGTGNPEQYF
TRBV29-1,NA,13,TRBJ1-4,CSVVPGVDEKLFF
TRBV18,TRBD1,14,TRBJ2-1,CASSGQGAYNEQFF
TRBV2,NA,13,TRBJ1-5,CASSEHGNQPQHF
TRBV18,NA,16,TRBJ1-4,CASSPLGGAANEKLFF
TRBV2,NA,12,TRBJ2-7,CASSGTSSEQYF
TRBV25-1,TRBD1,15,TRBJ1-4,CASTETGGAGEKLFF
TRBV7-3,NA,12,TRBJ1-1,CASSLLQGEAFF
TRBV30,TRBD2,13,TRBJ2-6,CAWGRAGANVLTF
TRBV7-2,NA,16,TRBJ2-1,CASRQEAGLSYNEQFF
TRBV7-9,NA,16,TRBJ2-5,CASSLGGAPGRETQYF
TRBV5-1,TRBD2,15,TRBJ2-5,CASSRWASGQETQYF
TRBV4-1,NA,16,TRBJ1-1,CASSPRDRVVDTEAFF
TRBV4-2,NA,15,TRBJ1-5,CASSQAPGNNQPQHF
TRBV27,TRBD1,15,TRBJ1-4,CASSGYRGANEKLFF
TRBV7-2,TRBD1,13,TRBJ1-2,CASSPDRGSGYTF
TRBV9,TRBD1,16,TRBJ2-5,CASSVAPGQGQETQYF
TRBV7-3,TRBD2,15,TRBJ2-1,CASRPGGSKYNEQFF
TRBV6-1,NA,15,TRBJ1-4,CASSKWGATNEKLFF
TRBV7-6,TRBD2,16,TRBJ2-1,CASSLRGGLAGVEQFF
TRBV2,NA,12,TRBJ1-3,CATQGAGNTIYF
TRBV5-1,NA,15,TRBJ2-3,CASSLQDWGMDTQYF